This section outlines one T cell receptor (beta chain) sequence together with its context. Its antigen is currently unknown. The data belong to a study of beta chain features in type 1 diabetes. The CDR3 has 12 amino acids. Germline V gene lookup returns CDR1 SGHVS and CDR2 FQNEAQ. V lost 3 bases and J lost 7, with 6 bases in between. Broader study findings: Among all four CD4+ subsets, Type 1 diabetes patients had TCRB CDR3s that were moderately but significantly shorter.

cDNA synthesis used the whole RNA isolate, giving expressed TCRB sequences. Using immunoSEQ multiplex PCR, the repertoire was profiled, and TCRdb retains in-frame clones only, with some absent. The sample consists of more than 95,000 clones, over 25% of them appearing once. The clonotype comes from a woman in her late teens or twenties with type 1 diabetes. The chain recombines TRBV7-8 with TRBJ1-4; D unclear. The sequenced sample consisted of central memory CD4+ T cells from blood. The CDR3 spells CASSLRIEKLFF. CDR3 DNA sequence: TGTGCCAGCAGCTTGAGGATTGAAAAACTGTTTTTT. The full variable domain, completed using reference TRBV7-8 and TRBJ1-4, is GAGVSQSPRYKVAKRGQDVALRCDPISGHVSLFWYQQALGQGPEFLTYFQNEAQLDKSGLPSDRFFAERPEGSVSTLKIQRTQQEDSAVYLCASSLRIEKLFFGSGTQLSVL.